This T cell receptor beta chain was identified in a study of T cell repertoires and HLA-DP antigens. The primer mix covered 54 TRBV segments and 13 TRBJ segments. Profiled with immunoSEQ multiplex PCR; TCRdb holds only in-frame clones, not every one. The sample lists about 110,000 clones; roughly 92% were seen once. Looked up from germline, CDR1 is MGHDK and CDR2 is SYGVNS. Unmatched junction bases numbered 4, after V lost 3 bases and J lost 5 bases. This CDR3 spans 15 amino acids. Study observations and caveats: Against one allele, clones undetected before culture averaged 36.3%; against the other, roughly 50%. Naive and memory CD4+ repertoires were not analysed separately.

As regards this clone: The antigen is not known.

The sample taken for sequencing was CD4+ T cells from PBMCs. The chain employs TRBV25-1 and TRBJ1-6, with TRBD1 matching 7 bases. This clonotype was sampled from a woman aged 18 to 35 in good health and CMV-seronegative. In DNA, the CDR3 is TGTGCCAGCAGTGACCGACAGGGCGATAATTCACCCCTCCACTTT. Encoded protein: CASSDRQGDNSPLHF.